Listed below are T cell receptor beta chains from one sample, sequenced in a study of technical replicates of blood from a handful of donors. Only in-frame clones appear in the TCRdb table, and some are missing; sequencing was by immunoSEQ multiplex PCR. Altogether about 50,000 clones are present, about 94% being singletons, with the ten largest covering 3.5% to 4.5%. Sequenced input: PBMCs. All receptors derive from a human donor in good health. Some clones in this sample may be carry-over from other donors' samples. Each CDR3 is given with its conserved first and last residue. D genes are given only for firm matches. Not all rows give a size; the values are once, few, many and, for expanded clones, a class.

v_gene: TRBV28
abundance: .
j_gene: TRBJ1-4
d_gene: TRBD1
CDR3nt: TGTGCCAGCAGTTTATGGAGGGGGCTCACAACTAATGAAAAACTGTTTTTT
CDR3aa: CASSLWRGLTTNEKLFF

v_gene: TRBV15
abundance: .
j_gene: TRBJ2-2
d_gene: .
CDR3nt: TGTGCCACCAGAGCGGACTCGAACACCGGGGAGCTGTTTTTT
CDR3aa: CATRADSNTGELFF

v_gene: TRBV5-1
abundance: once
j_gene: TRBJ2-5
d_gene: TRBD2
CDR3nt: TGCGCCTGCCGCGGTTTAGCGGGGACTGGGGAGACCCAGTACTTC
CDR3aa: CACRGLAGTGETQYF

v_gene: TRBV7-3
abundance: .
j_gene: TRBJ2-2
d_gene: .
CDR3nt: TGTGCCAGCAGCTTACTCGGGGTCGCGAACACCGGGGAGCTGTTTTTT
CDR3aa: CASSLLGVANTGELFF

v_gene: TRBV15
abundance: .
j_gene: TRBJ1-1
d_gene: .
CDR3nt: TGTGCCACCAGCAGAGTGGGCTTGGTGGCTTTCTTT
CDR3aa: CATSRVGLVAFF

v_gene: TRBV6-5
abundance: .
j_gene: TRBJ1-2
d_gene: .
CDR3nt: TGTGCCAGCAAGCTAGGGGGAAATAACTATGGCTACACCTTC
CDR3aa: CASKLGGNNYGYTF

v_gene: TRBV27
abundance: .
j_gene: TRBJ2-2
d_gene: TRBD1
CDR3nt: TGTGCCAGCAGAATGGACAGGGTCGGCACCGGGGAGCTGTTTTTT
CDR3aa: CASRMDRVGTGELFF

v_gene: TRBV5-4
abundance: .
j_gene: TRBJ2-7
d_gene: .
CDR3nt: TGTGCCAGCAGCACCGGACAGCTCTACGAGCAGTACTTC
CDR3aa: CASSTGQLYEQYF

v_gene: TRBV18
abundance: .
j_gene: TRBJ1-1
d_gene: .
CDR3nt: TGTGCCAGCTCACCCAATTCAGGGCCTGAAGCTTTCTTT
CDR3aa: CASSPNSGPEAFF

v_gene: TRBV4-2
abundance: once
j_gene: TRBJ2-7
d_gene: TRBD2
CDR3nt: TGTGCCAGCAGCCTGGGGACTAGCGGGGGGGCAACTTTTTACGAGCAGTACTTC
CDR3aa: CASSLGTSGGATFYEQYF

v_gene: TRBV5-1
abundance: once
j_gene: TRBJ1-4
d_gene: .
CDR3nt: TGCGCCAGCAGCTTGGGTTCCGGTTATAATGAAAAACTGTTTTTT
CDR3aa: CASSLGSGYNEKLFF

v_gene: TRBV5-1
abundance: .
j_gene: TRBJ1-3
d_gene: TRBD1
CDR3nt: TGCGCCAGCAGCTCAACAGGGGTGTCTGGAAACACCATATATTTT
CDR3aa: CASSSTGVSGNTIYF

v_gene: TRBV13
abundance: .
j_gene: TRBJ1-2
d_gene: .
CDR3nt: TGTGCCAGCAGCTTTCTACCAGAAGACTTTAACTATGGCTACACCTTC
CDR3aa: CASSFLPEDFNYGYTF

v_gene: TRBV7-9
abundance: .
j_gene: TRBJ2-3
d_gene: TRBD2
CDR3nt: TGTGCCAGCAGCTCCGGGACTAGCGGGTTGGGTGTGAATACGCAGTATTTT
CDR3aa: CASSSGTSGLGVNTQYF

v_gene: TRBV6-5
abundance: .
j_gene: TRBJ2-6
d_gene: .
CDR3nt: TGTGCCAGCAGCCCTCCGGGCTCTGGGGCCAACGTCCTGACTTTC
CDR3aa: CASSPPGSGANVLTF

v_gene: TRBV25-1
abundance: .
j_gene: TRBJ1-4
d_gene: TRBD1
CDR3nt: TGTGCCAGCAGTGCAGGGGGAAAACTGTTTTTT
CDR3aa: CASSAGGKLFF

v_gene: TRBV4-3
abundance: .
j_gene: TRBJ2-4
d_gene: .
CDR3nt: TGCGCCAGCAGCCAAGAGGGACTGGGCATTCAGTACTTC
CDR3aa: CASSQEGLGIQYF

v_gene: TRBV7-2
abundance: .
j_gene: TRBJ2-7
d_gene: TRBD1
CDR3nt: TGTGCCAGCAGCTTAGCCCTGTCGGGACAGGGTGCCTACGAGCAGTACTTC
CDR3aa: CASSLALSGQGAYEQYF

v_gene: TRBV9
abundance: .
j_gene: TRBJ2-5
d_gene: TRBD2
CDR3nt: TGTGCCAGCAGCGCTTTCGCCGGGGGGAACCAAGAGACCCAGTACTTC
CDR3aa: CASSAFAGGNQETQYF

v_gene: TRBV4-2
abundance: .
j_gene: TRBJ2-7
d_gene: .
CDR3nt: TGTGCCAGCAGCCAAGTGACCTTCGGAGGCTACGAGCAGTACTTC
CDR3aa: CASSQVTFGGYEQYF

v_gene: TRBV2
abundance: .
j_gene: TRBJ2-1
d_gene: TRBD1
CDR3nt: TGTGCCAGCAGTAAGGGACAGGGACCCTACAATGAGCAGTTCTTC
CDR3aa: CASSKGQGPYNEQFF

v_gene: TRBV29-1
abundance: .
j_gene: TRBJ2-3
d_gene: .
CDR3nt: TGCAGCGTTCTTCCTAGCATAACCCCAGATACGCAGTATTTT
CDR3aa: CSVLPSITPDTQYF

v_gene: TRBV7-3
abundance: .
j_gene: TRBJ2-7
d_gene: TRBD2
CDR3nt: TGTGCCAGCAGCGTAACTAGCGGGAGCCCCTACGAGCAGTACTTC
CDR3aa: CASSVTSGSPYEQYF

v_gene: TRBV7-3
abundance: .
j_gene: TRBJ2-1
d_gene: TRBD2
CDR3nt: TGTGCCAGCAGCTTAGGGACTAGCGTAGATGAGCAGTTCTTC
CDR3aa: CASSLGTSVDEQFF

v_gene: TRBV6-5
abundance: .
j_gene: TRBJ1-3
d_gene: .
CDR3nt: TGTGCCAGCAGTTACAATTCAGGAAACACCATATATTTT
CDR3aa: CASSYNSGNTIYF

v_gene: TRBV7-9
abundance: few
j_gene: TRBJ2-3
d_gene: TRBD2
CDR3nt: TGTGCCAGCAGCTCTCCCCGCGGGGGGGGCACAGATACGCAGTATTTT
CDR3aa: CASSSPRGGGTDTQYF

v_gene: TRBV18
abundance: .
j_gene: TRBJ1-1
d_gene: .
CDR3nt: TGTGCCAGCTCCCCCAGGGTTTCGAACACTGAAGCTTTCTTT
CDR3aa: CASSPRVSNTEAFF

v_gene: TRBV18
abundance: .
j_gene: TRBJ2-5
d_gene: .
CDR3nt: TGTGCCAGCTCCTACCGACAGAGCCAAGAGACCCAGTACTTC
CDR3aa: CASSYRQSQETQYF

v_gene: TRBV5-1
abundance: .
j_gene: TRBJ2-2
d_gene: .
CDR3nt: TGCGCCAGCAGCTTGGGACTAGTAACCGGGGAGCTGTTTTTT
CDR3aa: CASSLGLVTGELFF

v_gene: TRBV6-5
abundance: few
j_gene: TRBJ1-6
d_gene: TRBD1
CDR3nt: TGTGCCAGCAGGCCGGGACAGGGGGTTTCACCCCTCCACTTT
CDR3aa: CASRPGQGVSPLHF

v_gene: TRBV4-3
abundance: .
j_gene: TRBJ2-1
d_gene: TRBD2
CDR3nt: TGCGCCAGCAGCCAAGATACTAGCGGGAATTGGAATGAGCAGTTCTTC
CDR3aa: CASSQDTSGNWNEQFF

v_gene: TRBV7-9
abundance: .
j_gene: TRBJ1-4
d_gene: .
CDR3nt: TGTGCCAGCAGCTTATCAGAATATAATGAAAAACTGTTTTTT
CDR3aa: CASSLSEYNEKLFF

v_gene: TRBV4-1
abundance: .
j_gene: TRBJ2-7
d_gene: .
CDR3nt: TGCGCCAGCAGCCAAGGTGTCTACTCCTACGAGCAGTACTTC
CDR3aa: CASSQGVYSYEQYF

v_gene: TRBV11-1
abundance: .
j_gene: TRBJ1-5
d_gene: .
CDR3nt: TGTGCCAGCAGCTTAGCCCAGGTCAGGGACAAACGAGTTAATCAGCCCCAGCATTTT
CDR3aa: CASSLAQVRDKRVNQPQHF

v_gene: TRBV7-9
abundance: .
j_gene: TRBJ2-3
d_gene: .
CDR3nt: TGTGCCAGCAGTTTATCCACTAGGGCAGATACGCAGTATTTT
CDR3aa: CASSLSTRADTQYF

v_gene: TRBV4-3
abundance: .
j_gene: TRBJ1-3
d_gene: TRBD1
CDR3nt: TGCGCCAGCAGCCCTGGTCCGGGACAGGGTTCTGGAAACACCATATATTTT
CDR3aa: CASSPGPGQGSGNTIYF

v_gene: TRBV4-3
abundance: .
j_gene: TRBJ2-7
d_gene: .
CDR3nt: TGCGCCAGCAGCCAAGATCGAACAGGGACCCACGAGCAGTACTTC
CDR3aa: CASSQDRTGTHEQYF

v_gene: TRBV6-1
abundance: once
j_gene: TRBJ2-7
d_gene: TRBD1
CDR3nt: TGTGCCAGCAGTGAACCGGGACAGGGTTATCTCGAGCAGTACTTC
CDR3aa: CASSEPGQGYLEQYF

v_gene: TRBV7-6
abundance: .
j_gene: TRBJ2-1
d_gene: TRBD2
CDR3nt: TGTGCCAGCAGCTTAACTAGCGGGGGGAGAGGAAATGAGCAGTTCTTC
CDR3aa: CASSLTSGGRGNEQFF

v_gene: TRBV9
abundance: .
j_gene: TRBJ2-2
d_gene: .
CDR3nt: TGTGCCAGCAGCCTCACCGGGGAGCTGTTTTTT
CDR3aa: CASSLTGELFF

v_gene: TRBV25-1
abundance: .
j_gene: TRBJ2-7
d_gene: TRBD2
CDR3nt: TGTGCCAGCAGTGATCTAGCGGGAGGAGCCTACGAGCAGTACTTC
CDR3aa: CASSDLAGGAYEQYF

v_gene: TRBV30
abundance: .
j_gene: TRBJ2-2
d_gene: TRBD1
CDR3nt: TGTGCCTGGATTCCGGAGACAGGGCGGACCGGGGAGCTGTTTTTT
CDR3aa: CAWIPETGRTGELFF

v_gene: TRBV4-1
abundance: .
j_gene: TRBJ2-2
d_gene: TRBD1
CDR3nt: TGCGCCAGCAGCCAAGTTAAGGGGGCTCGTGGCACCGGGGAGCTGTTTTTT
CDR3aa: CASSQVKGARGTGELFF

v_gene: TRBV7-2
abundance: .
j_gene: TRBJ2-5
d_gene: TRBD2
CDR3nt: TGTGCCAGCGGTACTATAGCGGGATATGAGACCCAGTACTTC
CDR3aa: CASGTIAGYETQYF

v_gene: TRBV7-3
abundance: .
j_gene: TRBJ2-3
d_gene: TRBD2
CDR3nt: TGTGCCAGCAGCTTAGGGCTAGCGGGGGGTACAGATACGCAGTATTTT
CDR3aa: CASSLGLAGGTDTQYF

v_gene: TRBV27
abundance: .
j_gene: TRBJ2-4
d_gene: TRBD2
CDR3nt: TGTGCCAGCAGATCGACTAGCGGGACCAAAAACATTCAGTACTTC
CDR3aa: CASRSTSGTKNIQYF

v_gene: TRBV25-1
abundance: .
j_gene: TRBJ1-3
d_gene: TRBD1
CDR3nt: TGTGCCAGCAGGGGACAGGGACTGGGAAACACCATATATTTT
CDR3aa: CASRGQGLGNTIYF

v_gene: TRBV5-6
abundance: .
j_gene: TRBJ2-7
d_gene: TRBD1
CDR3nt: TGTGCCAGCAGCCCTGGGACAGGTGAAGCCTACGAGCAGTACTTC
CDR3aa: CASSPGTGEAYEQYF

v_gene: TRBV5-1
abundance: .
j_gene: TRBJ1-6
d_gene: TRBD1
CDR3nt: TGCGCCAGCAGCTTGGGAGGGGGCGATAATTCACCCCTCCACTTT
CDR3aa: CASSLGGGDNSPLHF

v_gene: TRBV2
abundance: .
j_gene: TRBJ2-7
d_gene: TRBD2
CDR3nt: TGTGCCAGCAGTGAACTAGCGGGGGTTGCCTACGAGCAGTACTTC
CDR3aa: CASSELAGVAYEQYF

v_gene: TRBV29-1
abundance: .
j_gene: TRBJ2-7
d_gene: TRBD2
CDR3nt: TGCAGCGGCCCAAAGCCCGGGACTAGCGTATCCTACGAGCAGTACTTC
CDR3aa: CSGPKPGTSVSYEQYF

v_gene: TRBV27
abundance: .
j_gene: TRBJ2-7
d_gene: TRBD2
CDR3nt: TGTGCCAGCAGTTTACTGGCGGGGGGGCCGCGCGAGCAGTACTTC
CDR3aa: CASSLLAGGPREQYF

v_gene: TRBV10-2
abundance: .
j_gene: TRBJ2-7
d_gene: .
CDR3nt: TGCGCCAGCGGCCCCCGAGGAGCTGTACAAGCCTACGAGCAGTACTTC
CDR3aa: CASGPRGAVQAYEQYF

v_gene: TRBV6-6
abundance: .
j_gene: TRBJ1-6
d_gene: .
CDR3nt: TGTGCCAGCTGGGGCGGGGAAGGGACACCCCTCCACTTT
CDR3aa: CASWGGEGTPLHF

v_gene: TRBV4-1
abundance: .
j_gene: TRBJ1-6
d_gene: .
CDR3nt: TGCGCCAGCAGCCAGCCCACCGCAGGGGTGAAAAATTCACCCCTCCACTTT
CDR3aa: CASSQPTAGVKNSPLHF

v_gene: TRBV5-4
abundance: .
j_gene: TRBJ2-2
d_gene: .
CDR3nt: TGTGCCAGCAGCTTCGGTACGGGAAATCGCGCCGGGGAGCTGTTTTTT
CDR3aa: CASSFGTGNRAGELFF

v_gene: TRBV6-6
abundance: .
j_gene: TRBJ2-3
d_gene: .
CDR3nt: TGTGCCAGCAGTTACGAGACACCACGCACAGATACGCAGTATTTT
CDR3aa: CASSYETPRTDTQYF

v_gene: TRBV7-3
abundance: .
j_gene: TRBJ2-5
d_gene: .
CDR3nt: TGTGCCAGCAGCTTAACCAGGGAAGAGACCCAGTACTTC
CDR3aa: CASSLTREETQYF

v_gene: TRBV7-2
abundance: .
j_gene: TRBJ2-7
d_gene: TRBD2
CDR3nt: TGTGCCAGCAGCCCGGGGGTAGCGGGGTACGAGCAGTACTTC
CDR3aa: CASSPGVAGYEQYF